This T cell receptor beta chain is from a study of blood T cell repertoires in COVID-19. Participant age was roughly 18 to 89 years, and participants resided in fewer than 30 US areas. Recovered status applied to Cohort 3 donors who had two consecutive negative PCRs. It also applied to those with clearance or with symptom resolution. The CDR3 sequence is 14 residues long. Germline CDR1 reads SGDLS; CDR2 reads YYNGEE. V lost 4 bases to trimming and J lost 4 bases, with 14 bases between them. The repertoire was sequenced with immunoSEQ multiplex PCR; TCRdb's copy has only in-frame clones and lacks some. Among about 130,000 clones listed, around 83% were seen once.

The genes are TRBV9 and TRBJ1-2; tentatively, D is TRBD1 (6 bases). The specimen sequenced was PBMCs or T cells enriched from blood (not recorded which). This TCR was sampled from a young man who had recovered from COVID-19. The CDR3 DNA follows: TGTGCCAGCAGCCCCCGACAGGAGCTCTATGGCTACACCTTC. This encodes CASSPRQELYGYTF.